This T cell receptor (beta chain) was profiled in a study of CD8+ T cells in alopecia areata (dated by TCRdb to 2016 to 2019). About the full investigation: The treated patients, all with moderate-to-severe alopecia areata, were enrolled in an open-label pilot trial of oral tofacitinib given at 5 to 10 mg twice daily. Patients stayed on tofacitinib for 6 to 18 months and then had 6 months of follow-up off drug so that delayed response and recurrence could be assessed. For the treated patients, the SALT score, which quantifies what percentage of scalp surface area is affected, served as the measure of disease severity. In both human patients and the C3H/HeJ mouse model, the study applied high-throughput TCRbeta sequencing to look at T cell clonal expansion in alopecia areata. Scalp tissue and sorted CD4+ and CD8+ peripheral blood T cells from patchy and totalis/universalis alopecia areata patients and from healthy controls were covered by human TCRbeta sequencing. Patients on tofacitinib were biopsied at baseline and after 4 and 24 weeks of treatment, and several of the patients also had a later scalp biopsy. Clonality in the scalp was compared among normal scalp (n=4), patchy alopecia areata scalp (n=8), and alopecia totalis/universalis scalp (n=8). The RNA source kit depended on sample type: the PAXgene miRNA kit for fixed scalp, the miRNeasy kit for PBMCs, and the RNeasy kit for mouse skin. TCRbeta CDR3 regions were amplified by immunoSEQ multiplex PCR with 35 Vbeta forward and 13 Jbeta reverse primers. Paper-wide results and their limitations: The treated cohort was small, with a single nonresponder, so links between baseline CD8+ expansion and response need larger studies. Higher clonality and more expanded CD8+ clones were observed in lesional scalp than in normal scalp, particularly in alopecia totalis/universalis, a finding suggestive of antigenic drive. Many expanded lesional clones were found to persist in scalp and blood during tofacitinib treatment, and relapse after treatment cessation may be partly explained by this persistence. TCR sequences shared between patients were less clear than in mice, possibly partly because of HLA diversity in the patient population. Scalp TCR repertoire analysis is complicated because resident alphabeta T cells in normal human skin are also sequenced, whereas mouse skin is dominated by gammadelta T cells. With tofacitinib, both scalp clonality and the number of expanded CD8+ clones among the top 100 scalp clones went down significantly.

A remark on this clone: The antigen it binds to is not known. No base-level quality is on record; no much larger clone is a single base apart.

To prepare the library, the immunoSEQ multiplex PCR assay was applied. To provide template for TCR sequencing, every sample had RNA extracted and reverse transcribed into cDNA. First-strand cDNA was synthesized with SuperScript III using a 2:1 mix of oligo-dT and random hexamers. A synthetic immune receptor repertoire was used to gauge amplification bias, and whatever bias remained was removed computationally. In the authors' own workflow: After raw reads were preprocessed to remove errors, the CDR3 was defined following IMGT conventions as running from the conserved cysteine to phenylalanine. Clonality was computed as 1 minus the Shannon entropy, with the entropy normalized by log2 of the number of productive unique TCRs. Scalp TCRbeta sequences were cross-referenced with sorted blood CD4 and CD8 repertoires so that the CD4 or CD8 identity of scalp clones could be inferred. In its TCRdb copy, this immuneACCESS table keeps in-frame sequences only and misses some clones. Where compared with another copy, unresolved V genes explain less than half of these, and the others have no known cause. The DNA gave D and trimming, while V, J and clone size come from that table. This sample gives some 160,000 clones in total; about three fifths of them show up just once. The ten largest clones represent roughly 0.99% of the sample.

The time point label, as the study defines it: approximately 4 weeks on oral tofacitinib. The sample's treatment or condition, from its label and the paper: oral pan-JAK inhibitor, 5-10 mg twice daily. Lesional scalp punch biopsies and peripheral blood were collected from alopecia areata patients. PBMCs were isolated by density centrifugation and stained for CD3, CD4 and CD8, and CD4+ and CD8+ T cells were sorted on a FACSAria. Trimming takes 3 bases off V and 7 bases off J; junction bases not matched to a gene: 5. From its cysteine to its phenylalanine, the CDR3 spans 13 amino acids. The retained sequence is limited to the CDR3, 39 bases, with the frame set at the first base. Reading the germline V gene (reference sequence) gives CDR1 GTSNPN and CDR2 SVGIG.

The source of this sequence is a human donor with alopecia areata. The chain couples TRBV30 to TRBJ2-1, and 8 junction bases match TRBD2. The specimen comprised CD4+ T cells sorted from blood, sampled at week 4, from a patient treated with tofacitinib. The base sequence is TGTGCCTGGAGCCGACTAGCGAGTAATGAGCAGTTCTTC. Protein translation: CAWSRLASNEQFF. With the rest looked up from the reference TRBV30 and TRBJ2-1 genes rather than sequenced, the full variable domain is SQTIHQWPATLVQPVGSPLSLECTVEGTSNPNLYWYRQAAGRGLQLLFYSVGIGQISSEVPQNLSASRPQDRQFILSSKKLLLSDSGFYLCAWSRLASNEQFFGPGTRLTVL.